These 20 T cell receptor beta chains share one sample of origin, sequenced in a study of blood T cells in healthy people across ages. Through a sample-barcoded 5' primer and a J-beta primer mix, a second PCR was run for roughly 6 to 11 cycles. MiXCR, run by TCRdb on the 5' RACE reads, gives a single entry per CDR3 protein. The top ten hold 35% to 40% of the sample, which has about 640,000 distinct CDR3 sequences, roughly 53% seen once. Sequencing was carried out using blood. Source of these receptors: a man aged 55 to 70 in good health.

This chain joins TRBV5-5 and TRBJ2-5, with D tentatively TRBD1 or TRBD2 (5 bases each). This CDR3 is built from 16 residues. Germline V CDR1 and CDR2: SGHKS, YYEKEE (reference sequence). Trimming cost V 3 bases and J 11 bases, with 26 bases left between them. CDR3 DNA sequence: TGTGCCAGCAGCTCAACCCGGGACGGGATGTACAATGAGCAGTACTTC. It yields the protein CASSSTRDGMYNEQYF. Full variable domain (rest looked up from reference TRBV5-5 and TRBJ2-5): DAGVTQSPTHLIKTRGQQVTLRCSPISGHKSVSWYQQVLGQGPQFIFQYYEKEERGRGNFPDRFSARQFPNYSSELNVNALLLGDSALYLCASSSTRDGMYNEQYFGPGTRLLVL.

The CDR3 region is CASSLVLSPRREQYF. CDR3 bases: TGTGCCAGCAGCTTAGTTCTCAGCCCCCGGAGGGAGCAGTACTTC. The chain links TRBV7-9 to TRBJ2-5; the D gene is possibly TRBD2 (6 bases). V lost 1 base and J 11 bases, leaving 20 bases between the germline ends. The CDR3 runs to 15 residues. Germline V gene data show CDR1 as SEHNR and CDR2 as FQNEAQ (reference sequence).

This clonotype was observed once. V and J are TRBV2 and TRBJ2-1, with 11 bases that match TRBD2. V gave up 5 bases and J gave up 7 bases; unmatched junction bases: 4. Germline values: CDR1 SNHLY, CDR2 FYNNEI. This CDR3 spans 14 amino acids. The CDR3 DNA follows: TGTGCCAGCAGTCGCCCTAGCGGGGGGAATGAGCAGTTCTTC. Its translation: CASSRPSGGNEQFF.

The J gene is TRBJ1-2, the V gene TRBV3-1, with D possibly matching TRBD1 (5 bases). CDR3 size: 16 residues. The V gene lost 0 bases and the J gene lost 3 bases, with 14 bases spanning the gap. In germline, CDR1 is LGHDT, CDR2 YNNKEL (reference sequence). For the CDR3, the DNA is TGTGCCAGCAGCCAAGATACATCAGGGAATGACTATGGCTACACCTTC. Translation: CASSQDTSGNDYGYTF.

V usage is TRBV29-1 and J usage is TRBJ2-1; 8 bases line up with TRBD2. The CDR3 is 13 amino acids. V was clipped by 4 bases and J by 4 bases; unmatched bases: 3. The germline gives CDR1 SQVTM, CDR2 ANQGSEA. Here the CDR3 DNA reads TGCAGCGTTGGGTGCGGGGGGTACAATGAGCAGTTCTTC. Its protein product is CSVGCGGYNEQFF.

This rearrangement joins TRBV4-1 to TRBJ2-2; D not certain. V was shortened by 0 bases and J by 9 bases, with 11 bases between the two germline ends. CDR3 length equals 14 residues. The germline V gene encodes CDR1 MGHRA and CDR2 YSYEKL. This chain's CDR3 is CASSQDVGWRELFF. In nucleotides, the CDR3 is TGCGCCAGCAGCCAAGATGTTGGGTGGAGGGAGCTGTTTTTT.

The table lists this clonotype with many counts. The rearrangement joins TRBV7-9 to TRBJ2-5; TRBD2 agrees at 7 bases. With 3 bases clipped from V and 0 bases from J, the junction kept 4 bases outside the gene matches. There are 15 residues in the CDR3. Looked up from germline, CDR1 is SEHNR and CDR2 is FQNEAQ (reference sequence). The CDR3 loop is CASSFGGGYQETQYF. CDR3 DNA sequence: TGTGCCAGCAGCTTTGGGGGGGGTTACCAAGAGACCCAGTACTTC.

This clonotype has just a few counts. The genes are TRBV6-6 and TRBJ2-6; 7 bases align to TRBD1. This CDR3 has 17 residues. Germline V gene sequence: CDR1 MNHNY, CDR2 SVGAGI (reference sequence). V was clipped by 2 bases and J by 1 base; unmatched bases: 5. CDR3 protein: CASSYRGQESGANVLTF. The CDR3 DNA reads as TGTGCCAGCAGTTACCGCGGACAGGAATCTGGGGCCAACGTCCTGACTTTC.

V usage is TRBV10-1 and J usage is TRBJ2-5, with D maybe TRBD2 (6 bases). CDR1 is WNHNN and CDR2 is SYGVQD in the germline V gene (reference sequence). CDR3 size: 15 residues. Trimming stripped 3 bases from V and 2 bases from J, with 13 bases between. CDR3 region: CASSEGSAGQETQYF. CDR3 sequence (DNA): TGCGCCAGCAGTGAAGGAAGTGCGGGGCAAGAGACCCAGTACTTC.

In its sample, this clonotype was seen a few times. The chain employs TRBV29-1 and TRBJ1-2, with TRBD1 matching 7 bases. V lost 7 bases and J lost 4; bases outside the gene matches: 3. CDR1 SQVTM and CDR2 ANQGSEA come from the germline V gene. The CDR3 runs 11 residues. The CDR3 sequence: CSAGQAYGYTF. The CDR3, as DNA: TGCAGCGCCGGACAGGCCTATGGCTACACCTTC.

The J gene is TRBJ1-4, the V gene TRBV28; tentative D call: TRBD1 (6 bases). Trimming removed 5 bases at V and 1 base at J, with 8 bases between. The CDR3 totals 14 residues. Germline V gene lookup returns CDR1 MDHEN and CDR2 SYDVKM. The CDR3 reads CASSQQGTNEKLFF. For the CDR3, the DNA is TGTGCCAGCAGTCAACAGGGAACTAATGAAAAACTGTTTTTT.

The chain joins TRBV20-1 to TRBJ2-7; 13 bases are shared with TRBD2. In germline, CDR1 is DFQATT, CDR2 SNEGSKA (reference sequence). The V and J ends lost 1 base and 5 bases, in that order; junction bases with no gene match: 5. The CDR3 loop spans 15 amino acids. The CDR3 spells CSARATSGGAHEQYF. The CDR3 region has the DNA TGCAGTGCTAGAGCTACTAGCGGGGGGGCCCACGAGCAGTACTTC.

This clonotype appeared a few times. The chain couples TRBV29-1 to TRBJ2-3; TRBD1 matches at 8 bases. The CDR3 has 13 residues. Trimming at V came to 8 bases and at J to 6 bases, leaving 10 bases not matched to a gene. CDR1 SQVTM and CDR2 ANQGSEA come from the germline V gene. The CDR3 DNA sequence: TGCAGCTCTAGAGCAACAGGGGGGGATACGCAGTATTTT. Amino acid sequence: CSSRATGGDTQYF.

This rearrangement joins TRBV29-1 to TRBJ2-5, with D possibly matching TRBD2 (6 bases). Germline V lookup: CDR1 SQVTM, CDR2 ANQGSEA. The CDR3 is 13 residues long. V shed 4 bases and J shed 1 base, with 10 bases lying between them. CDR3 DNA: TGCAGCGTTGGAACTAGCACCCAAGAGACCCAGTACTTC. Protein sequence: CSVGTSTQETQYF. The full variable domain, rest sourced from reference TRBV29-1 and TRBJ2-5, is SAVISQKPSRDICQRGTSLTIQCQVDSQVTMMFWYRQQPGQSLTLIATANQGSEATYESGFVIDKFPISRPNLTFSTLTVSNMSPEDSSIYLCSVGTSTQETQYFGPGTRLLVL.

This chain joins TRBV5-1 and TRBJ2-1; D may be TRBD2 (5 bases). The J call is uncertain, as TRBJ2-7 better fits the DNA end. This CDR3 has 16 amino acids. From germline, CDR1 is SGHRS and CDR2 YFSETQ. Here the CDR3 DNA reads TGCGCCAGCAGCGCCCTAACTAGTCTGTCCTACAATGAGCAGTACTTC. It specifies CASSALTSLSYNEQYF.

This clonotype was found a few times. This chain joins TRBV7-9 and TRBJ2-5; D not certain. The CDR3 runs to 13 residues. Trimming removed 2 bases from V and 5 bases from J, with 9 bases in between. The V gene's germline CDR1 is SEHNR and CDR2 FQNEAQ (reference sequence). CDR3 region: CASSLPVGETQYF. The CDR3, as DNA: TGTGCCAGCAGCTTACCCGTTGGGGAGACCCAGTACTTC.

This clonotype appeared a few times. The chain has TRBV20-1 and TRBJ2-1, with TRBD1 identical over 8 bases. The V gene end was trimmed by 5 bases and the J gene end by 2 bases; junction bases not matched to a gene: 14. CDR1 and CDR2 (germline): DFQATT, SNEGSKA (reference sequence). The length of the CDR3 is 17 residues. DNA for the CDR3: TGCAGTGCTCGATCCCCCTCGGCAGGGGGCGCCTACAATGAGCAGTTCTTC. Translating it yields CSARSPSAGGAYNEQFF.

This chain uses TRBV4-2 with TRBJ2-4; TRBD2 aligns across 8 bases. The CDR3 is 14 residues long. V lost 1 base to trimming and J lost 7 bases; unmatched junction nucleotides: 3. CDR1 is LGHNA and CDR2 is YNFKEQ in the germline V gene. This CDR3 reads CASSQAGGPNIQYF. The DNA for the CDR3 is TGTGCCAGCAGCCAAGCGGGGGGGCCGAACATTCAGTACTTC.

The chain uses TRBV20-1 and TRBJ1-1, with 10 positions matching TRBD1. This CDR3 has 15 amino acids. Germline lookup yields CDR1 DFQATT and CDR2 SNEGSKA (reference sequence). With V trimmed by 5 bases and J by 0 bases, 6 bases remained unmatched. CDR3 bases: TGCAGTGCTCCGCGGACAGGGGGATTGAACACTGAAGCTTTCTTT. This encodes CSAPRTGGLNTEAFF.

The count of this clonotype is one. The J gene is TRBJ1-5, the V gene TRBV2; D is uncertain. CDR1 and CDR2 from the germline V gene are SNHLY and FYNNEI. V shed 3 bases and J shed 0 bases, with 9 bases lying between them. The CDR3 is 15 amino acids. CDR3 nucleotides: TGTGCCAGCAGTGACAGGCTTTATAGCAATCAGCCCCAGCATTTT. This codes for CASSDRLYSNQPQHF.